Shown below are 27 T cell receptor beta chains from a single sample sequenced in a study of T-cell reconstitution after alpha-beta-depleted transplantation in children. Preparation of the TCRbeta library was carried out with unique molecular identifiers. A single record per CDR3 protein comes from TCRdb applying MiXCR to the PCR reads. The profile covers around 17,000 distinct CDR3 sequences, with 5% to 5.5% appearing a single time and about 7% taken by the ten largest. This specimen was PBMCs, taken before TCRalphabeta/CD19-depleted stem cell transplant. Receptors originate from a boy under 18 with acute lymphoblastic leukemia, due to receive a stem cell transplant.

In this sample, this clonotype turned up many times. The J gene is TRBJ2-2, the V gene TRBV2, with a weak D call TRBD2 (6 bases). The length of the CDR3 is 14 residues. The germline V gene has CDR1 SNHLY and CDR2 FYNNEI. V lost 11 bases, J lost 6 bases, and 19 bases lay in between. Written as DNA, the CDR3 is TGTGCCGGGCGCGGGGCCCTCGATGCCGGGGAGCTGTTTTTT. Translation gives CAGRGALDAGELFF.

This clonotype was observed at least ten times. V gene TRBV5-8 combines with J gene TRBJ2-7; D ambiguous. The CDR3 totals 13 residues. The V gene lost 7 bases and the J gene lost 1 base, with 12 bases spanning the gap. The germline V gene has CDR1 SGHTS and CDR2 YDEGEE. This CDR3 is CASATALSYEQYF. The CDR3 region has the DNA TGTGCCAGCGCTACAGCCCTTTCCTACGAGCAGTACTTC.

As regards this clonotype: This may come from a read error, since a much larger clone is one base off. This chain links TRBV6-1 with TRBJ2-7; tentatively, D is TRBD2 (5 bases). CDR1 and CDR2 (germline): MNHNS, SASEGT. CDR3 length: 16 amino acids. The V end lost 1 base, the J end lost 0 bases, and 13 bases lay between the germline ends. The CDR3 DNA follows: TGTGCCAGCAGTGAAGAGGGCGGGTGGTCCTCCTACGAGCAGTACTTC. The encoded protein is CASSEEGGWSSYEQYF.

In this sample, this clonotype turned up many times. The CDR3 protein is CASSHFRVGYSDEQYF. The CDR3 DNA is TGTGCCAGCAGCCACTTCAGGGTTGGCTACTCTGACGAGCAGTACTTC. The chain carries TRBV7-9 and TRBJ2-7; weak D call: TRBD1 (5 bases). Germline V gene sequence: CDR1 SEHNR, CDR2 FQNEAQ (reference sequence). Trimming left V 5 bases short and J 5 bases short, with 22 bases between. This CDR3 comprises 16 residues.

This clonotype was seen many times. This chain connects TRBV6-5 to TRBJ1-1; perhaps TRBD1 as D (5 bases). Germline CDR1 is MNHEY and CDR2 is SVGAGI. V gave up 7 bases and J gave up 2 bases, with 11 bases separating them. CDR3 length: 13 residues. The CDR3 protein is CASTWGGNTEAFF. Written as DNA, the CDR3 is TGTGCCAGCACTTGGGGGGGAAACACTGAAGCTTTCTTT.

This clonotype showed up many times. J is TRBJ1-1 and V is TRBV10-3; D unclear. This CDR3 has 15 amino acids. Germline V CDR1 and CDR2: ENHRY, SYGVKD. V was trimmed by 6 bases and J by 3 bases, leaving 17 bases between them. CDR3 in amino acids: CAIRAGSKMDTEAFF. The CDR3 DNA is TGTGCCATCAGGGCGGGTAGTAAGATGGACACTGAAGCTTTCTTT.

This clonotype was counted many times. The chain combines TRBV7-7 with TRBJ2-5; weak D call: TRBD1 (6 bases). Trimming removed 4 bases at V and 4 bases at J, with 13 bases between. Germline-derived CDR1 and CDR2 are SSHAT and FNYEAQ (reference sequence). This CDR3 has 14 amino acids. The CDR3 protein is CASSSTGYRETQYF. The CDR3 DNA reads as TGTGCCAGCAGCTCCACAGGGTACCGAGAGACCCAGTACTTC.

This clonotype has at least ten counts. V usage is TRBV20-1 and J usage is TRBJ1-5; 8 bases match TRBD1. This CDR3 is 16 amino acids long. Germline CDR1 is DFQATT and CDR2 is SNEGSKA (reference sequence). With 6 bases clipped from V and 4 bases from J, the junction kept 14 bases outside the gene matches. The CDR3 coding sequence is TGCAGTGCCCCCAGGCAGGGGGCGCGGATAAATCAGCCCCAGCATTTT. Encoded protein: CSAPRQGARINQPQHF.

Ten or more counts support this clonotype. The chain combines TRBV10-2 with TRBJ1-5, with D perhaps TRBD1 (6 bases). The V gene lost 9 bases and the J gene lost 4 bases, with 19 bases spanning the gap. This CDR3 comprises 15 residues. CDR1 and CDR2 (germline): WSHSY, SAAADI. The CDR3 reads CASAVGGGKNQPQHF. CDR3 nucleotides: TGCGCCAGTGCGGTGGGAGGGGGAAAGAATCAGCCCCAGCATTTT.

This clonotype was recorded at least ten times. The CDR3 region has the DNA TGTGCCAGCAGCTTTTTGTCCCTAGCAAAAATCCAAGAGACCCAGTACTTC. Residues: CASSFLSLAKIQETQYF. The rearrangement joins TRBV11-2 to TRBJ2-5, with D maybe TRBD2 (5 bases). The CDR3 is made up of 17 amino acids. From germline, CDR1 is SGHAT and CDR2 FQNNGV. Trimming took off 3 bases at V and 1 base at J, with 18 bases between the two ends.

This clonotype came up many times. This chain connects TRBV7-2 to TRBJ2-7; a weak D match, TRBD2 (6 bases). CDR1 and CDR2 (germline): SGHTA, FQGNSA. Between the trimmed V and J ends, which lost 2 bases and 4 bases, there was a span of 9 bases. The CDR3 contains 13 residues. The CDR3 DNA follows: TGTGCCAGCAGCTTATTAGCGGATTACGAGCAGTACTTC. It translates to CASSLLADYEQYF.

Ten or more counts support this clonotype. V gene TRBV28 combines with J gene TRBJ1-1; D ambiguous. The CDR3 is 12 amino acids. CDR1 is MDHEN, CDR2 SYDVKM, per germline. V was trimmed by 1 base and J by 5 bases, leaving 5 bases between them. CDR3 loop: CASSLSVTEAFF. For the CDR3, the DNA is TGTGCCAGCAGTTTATCAGTGACTGAAGCTTTCTTT.

There are many counts of this clonotype. V and J are TRBV6-5 and TRBJ2-3; 8 bases agree with TRBD1. The CDR3 loop spans 18 amino acids. After removal of 0 bases from V and 4 bases from J, the junction contained 12 bases not matched to a gene. Per the germline V gene, CDR1 is MNHEY and CDR2 is SVGAGI. The CDR3 is CASSYSARGTGHPDTQYF. In DNA form, the CDR3 reads TGTGCCAGCAGTTACTCGGCGAGGGGGACAGGACACCCAGATACGCAGTATTTT.

The sample holds many counts of this clonotype. The J gene is TRBJ1-5, the V gene TRBV10-2; 9 bases are shared with TRBD1. Germline V gene lookup returns CDR1 WSHSY and CDR2 SAAADI. J was trimmed by 5 bases and V by 5 bases; bases with no gene match: 1. The CDR3 length is 13 residues. This CDR3 reads CASSRDRDQPQHF. CDR3 nucleotide sequence: TGCGCCAGCAGTCGGGACAGGGATCAGCCCCAGCATTTT.

This clonotype was recorded at least ten times. The V gene is TRBV7-6, the J gene TRBJ2-7; 9 nucleotides agree with TRBD1. The CDR3 extends over 15 amino acids. Germline lookup yields CDR1 SGHVS and CDR2 FNYEAQ. Unmatched junction bases numbered 8, after V lost 5 bases and J lost 3 bases. The CDR3 here is CASSRGTGKIYEQYF. The DNA of the CDR3 is TGTGCCAGCAGCAGAGGGACAGGGAAAATCTACGAGCAGTACTTC.

In its sample, this clonotype ranks as medium-sized. The chain joins TRBV13 to TRBJ2-1; no clear D gene. The V end was cut by 6 bases, the J end by 6 bases, with 18 bases between. In germline, CDR1 is PRHDT, CDR2 FYEKMQ (reference sequence). This CDR3 has 15 residues. The CDR3 spells CASSQPGSWVNEQFF. The DNA for the CDR3 is TGTGCCAGCAGTCAACCGGGTAGCTGGGTCAATGAGCAGTTCTTC.

The table lists this clonotype with many counts. The chain is built from TRBV18 and TRBJ1-1; no definite D call. Per germline, CDR1 KGHSH and CDR2 LQKENI. Trimming shortened V by 2 bases and J by 6 bases, and 7 bases separated the two germline ends. The CDR3 runs 12 residues. The CDR3 region is CASSPVLSEAFF. DNA of the CDR3: TGTGCCAGCTCACCAGTCCTGTCTGAAGCTTTCTTT.

There are many counts of this clonotype. The chain uses TRBV28 and TRBJ1-5, with D possibly being TRBD1 (6 bases). Trimming stripped 3 bases from V and 3 bases from J, with 9 bases between. The CDR3 has 14 amino acids. The germline V gene encodes CDR1 MDHEN and CDR2 SYDVKM. Here the CDR3 DNA reads TGTGCCAGCAGTTTGGGACACTACAATCAGCCCCAGCATTTT. This codes for CASSLGHYNQPQHF.

This clonotype is classed as medium-sized (0.01 to 0.1%). This chain uses TRBV4-1 with TRBJ2-1; TRBD1 agrees at 7 bases. V trimming: 0 bases; J trimming: 4 bases; junction bases outside the gene matches: 3. The CDR3 spans 15 residues. Germline V gene sequence: CDR1 MGHRA, CDR2 YSYEKL. The CDR3 region has the DNA TGCGCCAGCAGCCAAGAGACAGGGCCTTACAATGAGCAGTTCTTC. Translation: CASSQETGPYNEQFF.

There are many counts of this clonotype. The chain couples TRBV5-1 to TRBJ2-1, with no clear D. This CDR3 has 14 amino acids. V dropped 0 bases and J dropped 6 bases, with 10 bases sitting between them. Germline-derived CDR1 and CDR2 are SGHRS and YFSETQ. CDR3 loop: CASSLGPPLNEQFF. CDR3 sequence (DNA): TGCGCCAGCAGCTTGGGACCACCCCTCAATGAGCAGTTCTTC.

At least ten counts were recorded for this clonotype. The chain is built from TRBV30 and TRBJ2-3; 8 bases map to TRBD2. V lost 0 bases, J lost 0 bases, and 2 bases stayed unmatched. The CDR3 length is 15 residues. Germline CDR1 reads GTSNPN; CDR2 reads SVGIG (reference sequence). The CDR3 here is CAWSVGGGSTDTQYF. Written as DNA, the CDR3 is TGTGCCTGGAGTGTTGGCGGGGGGAGCACAGATACGCAGTATTTT.

This clonotype showed up many times. The chain recombines TRBV28 with TRBJ1-2; no clear D. Trimming shortened V by 1 base and J by 6 bases, and 9 bases separated the two germline ends. This CDR3 contains 13 residues. From germline, CDR1 is MDHEN and CDR2 SYDVKM. CDR3 region: CASSLYQIHGYTF. CDR3 DNA sequence: TGTGCCAGCAGTTTATATCAGATTCATGGCTACACCTTC.

This clonotype was seen at least ten times. The rearrangement joins TRBV7-9 to TRBJ2-5, with unresolved D. V was clipped by 10 bases and J by 13 bases, with 13 bases between them. The CDR3 spans 9 residues. CDR1 and CDR2 (germline): SEHNR, FQNEAQ (reference sequence). The CDR3 loop reads CATEPPLYF. CDR3 nucleotides: TGTGCCACCGAACCCCCGCTGTACTTC.

This clonotype was detected many times. V usage is TRBV29-1 and J usage is TRBJ2-1; D remains unclear. The ends were cut back, 3 bases at V and 10 bases at J, with 16 bases in the middle. In germline, CDR1 is SQVTM, CDR2 ANQGSEA. The CDR3 runs to 13 residues. The CDR3 is CSVDDSTVEEQFF. Written as DNA, the CDR3 is TGCAGCGTTGACGACTCGACGGTCGAGGAGCAGTTCTTC.

In its sample, this clonotype was seen many times. The V gene is TRBV5-1, the J gene TRBJ1-3; D call uncertain. V lost 4 bases and J lost 0, with 11 bases in between. Germline CDR1 and CDR2: SGHRS and YFSETQ. The CDR3 loop spans 15 amino acids. For the CDR3, the DNA is TGCGCCAGCAGCCATGGAGAGTACTCTGGAAACACCATATATTTT. It translates to CASSHGEYSGNTIYF.

This clonotype was detected many times. This sequence joins TRBV5-6 and TRBJ1-1; no reliable D call. V lost 4 bases and J lost 7, with 8 bases in between. From germline, CDR1 is SGHDT and CDR2 YYEEEE. The CDR3 totals 11 residues. This chain's CDR3 is CASSIAVEAFF. The CDR3 coding sequence is TGTGCCAGCAGCATAGCCGTTGAAGCTTTCTTT.

This clonotype appeared many times. This sequence joins TRBV7-2 and TRBJ2-7, with D tentatively TRBD1 (5 bases). Per germline, CDR1 SGHTA and CDR2 FQGNSA. CDR3 length equals 15 residues. Trimming cost V 0 bases and J 3 bases, with 12 bases left between them. CDR3 region: CASSLAPRQYYEQYF. The CDR3 DNA sequence: TGTGCCAGCAGCTTAGCTCCCAGACAGTACTACGAGCAGTACTTC.